The 12 T cell receptor beta chains below were found in one sample sequenced in a study of cytomegalovirus exposure and HLA in healthy donors. The repertoire was sequenced with immunoSEQ multiplex PCR; TCRdb's copy has only in-frame clones and lacks some. There are 220,000 or so clones in the sample; around 90% occur only once, and about 2% lies in the top ten. The sample taken for sequencing was PBMCs. The receptors stem from a woman aged 18-30 years in good health and CMV-seropositive.

The V call is TRBV6-5, the J call TRBJ1-3, with D possibly TRBD1 on 5 matching bases. The length of the CDR3 is 13 residues. V was trimmed by 8 bases and J by 0 bases, leaving 8 bases between them. In germline, CDR1 is MNHEY, CDR2 SVGAGI. This CDR3 is CASGGNSGNTIYF. The CDR3 nucleotides are TGTGCCAGCGGGGGGAACTCTGGAAACACCATATATTTT.

The chain joins TRBV30 to TRBJ2-1; 12 bases align to TRBD2. After removal of 3 bases from V and 10 bases from J, the junction contained 10 bases not matched to a gene. From germline, CDR1 is GTSNPN and CDR2 SVGIG (reference sequence). This CDR3 comprises 15 residues. As DNA, the CDR3 is TGTGCCTGGAGACGGCCTAGCGGGAGGGCCGGAGAGCAGTTCTTC. Translated: CAWRRPSGRAGEQFF.

The chain links TRBV28 to TRBJ2-7, with 9 bases aligning to TRBD1. The CDR3 loop spans 19 amino acids. The V gene end was trimmed by 6 bases and the J gene end by 0 bases; junction bases not matched to a gene: 18. The germline gives CDR1 MDHEN, CDR2 SYDVKM. The CDR3 DNA follows: TGTGCCAGCAGCCTAACAGGGGGCCCGACTAGTGATCACTCCTACGAGCAGTACTTC. Translating gives CASSLTGGPTSDHSYEQYF.

The chain is built from TRBV10-1 and TRBJ2-1; TRBD2 is a possible D gene (6 bases). Germline V gives CDR1 WNHNN, CDR2 SYGVQD (reference sequence). The CDR3 sequence is 14 residues long. Deletions cut 6 bases from V and 8 bases from J, with 17 bases between. This CDR3 reads CASSGGGSPDEQFF. The CDR3 DNA is TGCGCCAGCAGCGGGGGAGGTTCTCCTGATGAGCAGTTCTTC.

The chain has TRBV28 and TRBJ2-7; 7 nucleotides align to TRBD2. The germline CDR1 and CDR2 sequences are MDHEN and SYDVKM. V dropped 7 bases and J dropped 0; count of bases not matched to a gene: 18. The CDR3 is 18 residues long. The CDR3 reads CASKTGRVFYSSSYEQYF. CDR3 nucleotide sequence: TGTGCCAGCAAGACTGGGAGGGTCTTTTATTCCAGCTCCTACGAGCAGTACTTC.

V and J are TRBV9 and TRBJ2-7; possible D gene TRBD2, 7 bases. Germline V gives CDR1 SGDLS, CDR2 YYNGEE. This CDR3 is built from 16 residues. Trimming removed 7 bases from V and 5 bases from J, with 25 bases in between. The chain's CDR3 is CASGGAVWTRIHEQYF. The CDR3 DNA sequence: TGTGCCAGCGGGGGGGCCGTTTGGACTAGGATACACGAGCAGTACTTC.

The chain couples TRBV5-1 to TRBJ1-1; D may be TRBD1 (5 bases). V was shortened by 2 bases and J by 4 bases, with 9 bases between the two germline ends. The CDR3 extends over 13 amino acids. CDR1 and CDR2 from the germline V gene are SGHRS and YFSETQ. For the CDR3, the DNA is TGCGCCAGCAGCTTTCAGGGATCCACTGAAGCTTTCTTT. As protein: CASSFQGSTEAFF.

In regard to this clone: The sample holds other DNA sequences that translate to the same CDR3. This chain links TRBV4-1 with TRBJ2-7; D not resolved. From germline, CDR1 is MGHRA and CDR2 YSYEKL. CDR3 size: 15 residues. V dropped 1 base and J dropped 2 bases, with 12 bases sitting between them. CDR3 sequence (DNA): TGCGCCAGCAGCCAAGTCTCCGGCGGAACCTACGAGCAGTACTTC. Translation: CASSQVSGGTYEQYF.

The V call is TRBV6-6, the J call TRBJ2-7; D perhaps matches TRBD1 (5 bases). CDR3 length equals 14 residues. Per germline, CDR1 MNHNY and CDR2 SVGAGI (reference sequence). V lost 6 bases to trimming and J lost 3 bases, with 15 bases between them. The CDR3 DNA is TGTGCCAGCAGCTCAGCAGGGTGGATCTACGAGCAGTACTTC. It specifies CASSSAGWIYEQYF.

This chain uses TRBV28 with TRBJ2-1; 10 bases agree with TRBD2. Germline V gene lookup returns CDR1 MDHEN and CDR2 SYDVKM. This CDR3 has 16 residues. V gave up 3 bases and J gave up 5 bases; unmatched junction bases: 7. CDR3 coding DNA: TGTGCCAGCAGTTTCTTCGCTCTAGCGGGAGACAATGAGCAGTTCTTC. Its protein product is CASSFFALAGDNEQFF.

The chain joins TRBV27 to TRBJ1-2; 8 bases are a match to TRBD1. The length of the CDR3 is 17 residues. In germline, CDR1 is MNHEY, CDR2 SMNVEV (reference sequence). The trim removed 0 bases at V and 4 bases at J, leaving 10 bases unmatched. CDR3 amino acids: CASSLSGGAGGLYGYTF. CDR3 nucleotide sequence: TGTGCCAGCAGTTTATCAGGAGGTGCAGGGGGCCTCTATGGCTACACCTTC.

This sequence joins TRBV18 and TRBJ1-1; the match to TRBD1 covers 8 bases. The CDR3 consists of 15 residues. Trimming cost V 3 bases and J 5 bases; bases outside gene matches: 8. The germline CDR1 and CDR2 sequences are KGHSH and LQKENI. CDR3 sequence reads: CASSPDRDLGTEAFF. CDR3 in DNA: TGTGCCAGCTCACCGGACAGGGACCTGGGAACTGAAGCTTTCTTT.